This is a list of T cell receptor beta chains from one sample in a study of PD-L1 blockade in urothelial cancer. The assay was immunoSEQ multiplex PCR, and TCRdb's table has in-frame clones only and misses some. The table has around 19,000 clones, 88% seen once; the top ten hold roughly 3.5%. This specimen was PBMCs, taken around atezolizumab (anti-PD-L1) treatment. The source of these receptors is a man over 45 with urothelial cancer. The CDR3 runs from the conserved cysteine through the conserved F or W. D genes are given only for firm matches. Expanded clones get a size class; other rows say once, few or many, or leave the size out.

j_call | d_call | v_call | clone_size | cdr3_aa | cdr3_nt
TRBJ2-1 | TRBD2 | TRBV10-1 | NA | CASSASRGGGQFF | TGCGCCAGCAGTGCCTCCCGTGGGGGGGGGCAGTTCTTC
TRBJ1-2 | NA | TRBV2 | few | CASRPEYGYTF | TGTGCCAGCAGGCCAGAATATGGCTACACCTTC
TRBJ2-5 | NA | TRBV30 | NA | CAWTRDYQETQYF | TGTGCCTGGACTCGGGACTACCAAGAGACCCAGTACTTC
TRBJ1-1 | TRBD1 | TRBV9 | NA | CASSGQGALLTEAFF | TGTGCCAGCAGCGGCCAGGGGGCTCTCCTTACTGAAGCTTTCTTT
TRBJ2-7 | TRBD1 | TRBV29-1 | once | CSVDRGRPGEQYF | TGCAGCGTTGACAGGGGGCGCCCCGGCGAGCAGTACTTC
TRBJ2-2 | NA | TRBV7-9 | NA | CASSSQGRTGELFF | TGTGCCAGCAGCTCACAGGGCCGGACAGGGGAGCTGTTTTTT
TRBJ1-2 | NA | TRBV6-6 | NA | CASSSGSDSGGYTF | TGTGCCAGCAGTTCAGGATCCGACTCGGGGGGCTACACCTTC
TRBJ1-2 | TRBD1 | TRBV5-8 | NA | CASSALRQGTYGYTF | TGTGCCAGCAGCGCCCTGAGACAGGGGACCTATGGCTACACCTTC
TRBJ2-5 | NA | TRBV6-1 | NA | CASSESVTGTQYF | TGTGCCAGCAGTGAAAGCGTGACGGGGACCCAGTACTTC
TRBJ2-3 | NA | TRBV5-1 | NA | CASSLGSGTDTQYF | TGCGCCAGCAGCTTGGGTTCGGGAACGGATACGCAGTATTTT
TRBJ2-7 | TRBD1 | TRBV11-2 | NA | CASSLGQGGYEQYF | TGTGCCAGCAGCTTGGGACAGGGGGGGTACGAGCAGTACTTC
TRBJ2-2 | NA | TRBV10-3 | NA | CAIKGGLIDTGELFF | TGTGCCATAAAAGGCGGACTCATAGACACCGGGGAGCTGTTTTTT
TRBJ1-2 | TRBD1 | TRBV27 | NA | CASSFPGTGGYTF | TGTGCCAGCAGTTTCCCCGGGACAGGGGGCTACACCTTC
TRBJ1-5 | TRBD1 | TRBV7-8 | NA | CASSLEGAVFNQPQHF | TGTGCCAGCAGCTTGGAGGGGGCGGTTTTCAATCAGCCCCAGCATTTT
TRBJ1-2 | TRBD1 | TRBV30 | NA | CAWSRGTDYGYTF | TGTGCCTGGAGCAGGGGGACAGACTATGGCTACACCTTC
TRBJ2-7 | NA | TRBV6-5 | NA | CASSYGPVYEQYF | TGTGCCAGCAGTTACGGTCCAGTATACGAGCAGTACTTC
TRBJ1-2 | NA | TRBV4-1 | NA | CASSQEWGLYGYTF | TGCGCCAGCAGCCAAGAATGGGGACTCTATGGCTACACCTTC
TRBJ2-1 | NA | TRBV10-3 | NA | CAILPSGSPDNEQFF | TGTGCCATCCTTCCATCGGGGAGTCCGGACAATGAGCAGTTCTTC
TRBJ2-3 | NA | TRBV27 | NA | CASRQRPNTDTQYF | TGTGCCAGCCGCCAGCGTCCTAACACAGATACGCAGTATTTT
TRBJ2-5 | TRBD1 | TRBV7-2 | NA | CASSSYRGRETQYF | TGTGCCAGCAGCTCCTACAGGGGGCGAGAGACCCAGTACTTC
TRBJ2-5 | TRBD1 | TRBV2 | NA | CASSDQGAAGKTQYF | TGTGCCAGCAGTGACCAGGGGGCCGCTGGTAAGACCCAGTACTTC
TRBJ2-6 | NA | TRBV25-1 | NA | CASSTLRPPHVLTF | TGTGCCAGCAGTACACTACGGCCCCCCCACGTCCTGACTTTC
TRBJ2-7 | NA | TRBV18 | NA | CASSPNLGTSPYEQYF | TGTGCCAGCTCACCAAATCTGGGTACTAGTCCCTACGAGCAGTACTTC
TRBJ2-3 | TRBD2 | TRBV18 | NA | CASSQGLAGPDTQYF | TGTGCCAGCTCACAGGGACTAGCGGGACCAGATACGCAGTATTTT
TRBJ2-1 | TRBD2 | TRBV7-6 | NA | CASSQGTSGSNEQFF | TGTGCCAGCAGCCAGGGGACTAGCGGGAGCAATGAGCAGTTCTTC
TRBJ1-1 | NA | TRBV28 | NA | CASSFGGRQVEAFF | TGTGCCAGCAGTTTCGGGGGGCGGCAAGTTGAAGCTTTCTTT
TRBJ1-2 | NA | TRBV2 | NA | CASSEIGQRRSSWYGYTF | TGTGCCAGCAGTGAAATCGGACAGAGAAGGTCGTCCTGGTATGGCTACACCTTC
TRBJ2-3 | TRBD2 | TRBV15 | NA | CATSSLGPGGGNTQYF | TGTGCCACCAGCAGCCTGGGCCCCGGGGGGGGTAATACGCAGTATTTT
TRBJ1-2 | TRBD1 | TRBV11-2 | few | CASSSSDRGAASGYTF | TGTGCCAGCAGCTCTTCGGACAGGGGCGCCGCCTCTGGCTACACCTTC